These 12 T cell receptor beta chains came from one sample sequenced in a study of OX40 agonist ivuxolimab in advanced cancers. The data were produced by immunoSEQ multiplex PCR, yet TCRdb's version contains in-frame clones alone and is incomplete. The table lists about 54,000 clones, around 90% of them singletons, with 8% to 9.5% in the top ten. The source material was CD4+ or CD8+ T cells sorted from blood, sampled in a trial of the OX40 agonist ivuxolimab. Every receptor here comes from an adult with an advanced solid tumor such as melanoma, head and neck, liver or kidney cancer.

The V gene is TRBV30, the J gene TRBJ1-5; TRBD1 matches 10 bases. The trim removed 0 bases at V and 5 bases at J, leaving 1 base unmatched. Germline V gives CDR1 GTSNPN, CDR2 SVGIG (reference sequence). This CDR3 contains 14 residues. The CDR3 loop reads CAWSVGQGYQPQHF. The CDR3 DNA reads as TGTGCCTGGAGTGTGGGACAGGGGTATCAGCCCCAGCATTTT.

The chain has TRBV5-1 and TRBJ2-7; D possibly corresponds to TRBD2 (6 bases). The V and J ends lost 0 bases and 3 bases respectively, with 10 bases between them. There are 14 residues in the CDR3. Germline V gene lookup returns CDR1 SGHRS and CDR2 YFSETQ. Here the CDR3 DNA reads TGCGCCAGCAGCTTGGGGGACTCGTTCTACGAGCAGTACTTC. Encoded protein: CASSLGDSFYEQYF.

This clone was counted a single time. The J gene is TRBJ2-7, the V gene TRBV7-8; 9 positions agree with TRBD1. In germline, CDR1 is SGHVS, CDR2 FQNEAQ. This CDR3 is built from 17 residues. V gave up 8 bases and J gave up 2 bases; unmatched junction bases: 16. CDR3 coding DNA: TGTGCCAGCTCCAACGCCGGGGGGACAGGGAAAGCCTACGAGCAGTACTTC. Translated, it gives CASSNAGGTGKAYEQYF.

The J gene is TRBJ2-1, the V gene TRBV25-1; D not certain. Trimming took off 1 base at V and 9 bases at J, with 13 bases between the two ends. This CDR3 is built from 14 residues. CDR1 is MGHDK and CDR2 is SYGVNS in the germline V gene. In nucleotides, the CDR3 is TGTGCCAGCAGTGAATCCGGATCAAGTGTTGAGCAGTTCTTC. It codes for CASSESGSSVEQFF.

V and J are TRBV7-3 and TRBJ1-1; no firm D call. V lost 2 bases and J 2 bases, leaving 6 bases between the germline ends. The CDR3 loop spans 13 amino acids. Looked up from germline, CDR1 is SGHTA and CDR2 is FQGTGA. CDR3 region: CASSLSSNTEAFF. The CDR3 DNA reads TGTGCCAGCAGCTTATCCAGTAACACTGAAGCTTTCTTT.

The V and J genes are TRBV28 and TRBJ1-2; 9 bases line up with TRBD1. Germline CDR1 and CDR2: MDHEN and SYDVKM. The CDR3 is 14 amino acids. The trim removed 6 bases at V and 8 bases at J, leaving 10 bases unmatched. As DNA, the CDR3 is TGTGCCAGCAGCCGGACAGGGGCCCTTGAAGGCTACACCTTC. Encoded protein: CASSRTGALEGYTF.

The rearrangement links TRBV7-9 to TRBJ2-1; 8 bases are shared with TRBD2. J gave up 4 bases and V 5 bases, and 4 bases lay outside the gene matches. The CDR3 has 14 residues. Germline CDR1 SEHNR, CDR2 FQNEAQ (reference sequence). Written as DNA, the CDR3 is TGTGCCAGCAGCATTATAGCGGGGTACAATGAGCAGTTCTTC. Its protein is CASSIIAGYNEQFF.

The chain carries TRBV13 and TRBJ2-1, with a weak D call TRBD1 (6 bases). The germline V gene has CDR1 PRHDT and CDR2 FYEKMQ (reference sequence). The germline V and J ends were trimmed by 4 bases and 7 bases, with 17 bases remaining between them. The CDR3 contains 15 residues. CDR3 in DNA: TGTGCCAGCAGCTCAGGGGTGGTTAATACAAATGAGCAGTTCTTC. Protein: CASSSGVVNTNEQFF.

The count of this clone is one. This chain connects TRBV7-2 to TRBJ1-2; 7 bases align to TRBD1. The germline gives CDR1 SGHTA, CDR2 FQGNSA. The CDR3 extends over 14 amino acids. V shed 1 base, J shed 4 bases, and the junction held 3 bases outside the gene matches. The CDR3 nucleotides read TGTGCCAGCAGCTTAGGACAGGGTTCCTATGGCTACACCTTC. Its protein product is CASSLGQGSYGYTF.

The gene calls are TRBV9 and TRBJ1-2, with 9 bases matching TRBD1. The trim removed 4 bases at V and 4 bases at J, leaving 14 bases unmatched. This CDR3 has 17 residues. Looked up from germline, CDR1 is SGDLS and CDR2 is YYNGEE. The CDR3 spells CASSPAGTGSVVYGYTF. CDR3 in DNA: TGTGCCAGCAGCCCGGCCGGGACAGGGTCCGTAGTCTATGGCTACACCTTC.

The chain carries TRBV18 and TRBJ2-1, with 10 nucleotides matching TRBD1. The CDR3 length is 16 residues. Germline CDR1 is KGHSH and CDR2 is LQKENI. V was pared by 6 bases and J by 5 bases, with 10 bases of the junction left unmatched. The CDR3 nucleotides are TGTGCCAGCTCCCCTATGACAGGGGGCAGGGACAATGAGCAGTTCTTC. As protein: CASSPMTGGRDNEQFF.

The chain couples TRBV27 to TRBJ2-7; 7 bases are a match to TRBD1. CDR1 MNHEY and CDR2 SMNVEV come from the germline V gene (reference sequence). CDR3 length: 12 residues. V was clipped by 5 bases and J by 6 bases; unmatched bases: 4. As DNA, the CDR3 is TGTGCCAGCAGTCTGGGGACAGCCGAGCAGTACTTC. Translated: CASSLGTAEQYF.